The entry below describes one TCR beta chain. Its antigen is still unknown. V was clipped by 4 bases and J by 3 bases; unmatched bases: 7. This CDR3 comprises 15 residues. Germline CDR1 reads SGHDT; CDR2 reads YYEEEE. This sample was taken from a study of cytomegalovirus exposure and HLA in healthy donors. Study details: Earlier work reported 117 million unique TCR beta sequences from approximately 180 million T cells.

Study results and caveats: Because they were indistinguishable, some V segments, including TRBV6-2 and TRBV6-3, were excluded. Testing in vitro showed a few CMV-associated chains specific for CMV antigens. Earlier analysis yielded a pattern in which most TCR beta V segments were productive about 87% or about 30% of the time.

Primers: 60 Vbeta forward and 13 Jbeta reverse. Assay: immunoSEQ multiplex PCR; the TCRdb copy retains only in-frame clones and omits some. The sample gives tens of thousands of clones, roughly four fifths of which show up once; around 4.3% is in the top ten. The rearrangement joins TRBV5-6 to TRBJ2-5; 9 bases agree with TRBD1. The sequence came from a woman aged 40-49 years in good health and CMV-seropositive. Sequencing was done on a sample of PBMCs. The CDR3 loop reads CASSEPWTGEETQYF. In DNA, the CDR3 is TGTGCCAGCAGCGAACCCTGGACAGGGGAAGAGACCCAGTACTTC.